This T cell receptor beta chain comes out of a study of blood T cell repertoires in COVID-19 (dated by TCRdb to 2020 to 2021). As for the study more broadly: Collaborator samples came from the United States, Italy and Spain and covered acute and convalescent phases of COVID-19. The material from the prospective study consisted of cDNA or gDNA derived from T cells, B-cell-depleted T cells, or PBMCs. The dataset comprised deeply sampled blood TCRbeta repertoires from subjects exposed to, actively infected with, or recovered from COVID-19. The repertoires were released in a freely available public database intended as a resource for research on the immune response to SARS-CoV-2. The samples were drawn from two sources: the first 160 participants of the ongoing ImmuneRACE study, and over 950 subjects contributed by 6 global collaborators. Sample metadata almost always included a de-identified subject ID, COVID-19 status, age in years and sex. Where available, HLA class I and class II types were taken from metadata supplied by the sample provider and were not determined by assay-based typing. Study-level results and caveats: The quantity of clinical and demographic metadata differed by source and by participant and was supplied without curation.

TCRbeta CDR3 regions were amplified from genomic DNA by means of the immunoSEQ Assay, a bias-controlled multiplex PCR. As for how the authors treated the data: The number of nucleated cells in each sample was estimated from the amplification of reference gene primers within the assay. To quantify the absolute abundance of each unique TCRbeta CDR3 rearrangement, sequence reads were collapsed and filtered. Productive Simpson clonality was computed per sample as the square root of Simpson's diversity index over productive rearrangements. Held by TCRdb, this immuneACCESS table contains in-frame sequences only and omits some clones. Under half of the omission traces to an unresolved V gene where checked; the cause of the rest is unknown. V and J calls and clone size are given by that table; D and trimming were obtained from the DNA. This sample holds 200,000 to 250,000 clones; more than 80% were observed only once. 7.5% to 9% of the sample is taken by the ten largest.

At the junction V is shortened by 6 bases and J by 7 bases, with 12 bases in between. CDR1 and CDR2, per the germline V gene, are MNHEY and SVGAGI. The CDR3 numbers 13 residues from cysteine through phenylalanine. Of all the DNA, just the CDR3 is kept, 39 bases in frame from base 1. In Seattle, one collaborating source enrolled patients while the infection was active and tracked those patients longitudinally over the course of disease. Whole blood was collected in K2EDTA tubes by collaborating institutions according to the institutions' own protocols. For TCRbeta analysis, collaborators shipped samples in one of three forms: frozen whole blood, isolated PBMCs, or DNA extracted from either of those sample types. Concerning this clone: There is no known antigen for this receptor. No base quality values were provided; no much bigger clone lies one nucleotide off.

Source material: peripheral blood. This TCR came from a woman older than 75 with COVID-19, enrolled during active disease. The sequence joins TRBV6-5 to TRBJ1-4; no D segment can be confidently identified. In nucleotides, the sequence is TGTGCCAGCAGCCCCTCTAGGTCTGAAAAACTGTTTTTT. Translated, it gives CASSPSRSEKLFF.